A selection of T cell receptor beta chains follows, all from one sample in a study of blood T cell repertoires in COVID-19. The assay was immunoSEQ multiplex PCR, and TCRdb's table has in-frame clones only and misses some. The sample has fewer than 200,000 clones; about four fifths are singletons. Sequencing used peripheral blood. These receptor sequences come from a man in his 70s with active or convalescent COVID-19. CDR3s leave out the opening cysteine and the closing phenylalanine or tryptophan. The order of the fields is D gene, J gene, V gene, clone size, CDR3 protein. D genes are given only for firm matches. Only part of the rows carry a size: once, few, many, or a class if the clone is expanded.

D: NA
J: TRBJ2-7
V: TRBV7-9
size: NA
CDR3: ASSLRSTDEQY

D: NA
J: TRBJ2-1
V: TRBV20-1
size: once
CDR3: SARDRREF

D: NA
J: TRBJ1-2
V: TRBV10-3
size: NA
CDR3: AISESRNGYT

D: TRBD1
J: TRBJ2-7
V: TRBV6-5
size: NA
CDR3: ASRTTMGQAYEQY

D: TRBD1
J: TRBJ1-3
V: TRBV19
size: NA
CDR3: ASSPGQEGNTIY

D: NA
J: TRBJ2-3
V: TRBV3-1/TRBV3-2
size: NA
CDR3: ASSQGGVGRSDTQY

D: NA
J: TRBJ1-2
V: TRBV18
size: NA
CDR3: ASSRSQGYDYGYT

D: NA
J: TRBJ1-1
V: TRBV14
size: NA
CDR3: ASSQVGGANTEAF

D: TRBD1
J: TRBJ1-1
V: TRBV6-5
size: NA
CDR3: ASSTHRGRPPRAF

D: NA
J: TRBJ1-1
V: TRBV5-1
size: NA
CDR3: ASSLEHRAETEAF

D: TRBD2
J: TRBJ2-3
V: TRBV27
size: NA
CDR3: ASSFVLAGRLDTQY

D: TRBD2
J: TRBJ2-5
V: TRBV6-6
size: NA
CDR3: ASSQPGGSGSEETQY

D: TRBD1
J: TRBJ1-4
V: TRBV6-5
size: NA
CDR3: ASRWDRWY

D: NA
J: TRBJ1-3
V: TRBV29-1
size: once
CDR3: SVRGNSGNTIY

D: NA
J: TRBJ1-3
V: TRBV9
size: NA
CDR3: ASSPLSDSATKGNTIY

D: TRBD1
J: TRBJ1-1
V: TRBV5-1
size: NA
CDR3: ASSFNTGGTEAF

D: TRBD1
J: TRBJ1-6
V: TRBV3-1/TRBV3-2
size: NA
CDR3: ASSQGAGGFSPLH

D: TRBD1
J: TRBJ2-5
V: TRBV5-1
size: NA
CDR3: ASSPGTGGLKETQY

D: TRBD2
J: TRBJ2-3
V: TRBV4-2
size: NA
CDR3: ASSLGEASGDTQY

D: NA
J: TRBJ2-5
V: TRBV2
size: NA
CDR3: ASSDLPQWSETQY

D: TRBD2
J: TRBJ2-1
V: TRBV4-2
size: few
CDR3: ASSQEGSSGGPSYNEQF

D: NA
J: TRBJ1-1
V: TRBV10-3
size: NA
CDR3: AISEGRGGKAF

D: NA
J: TRBJ2-3
V: TRBV5-1
size: once
CDR3: ASSLNSPDTDTQY

D: TRBD1
J: TRBJ1-6
V: TRBV7-3
size: NA
CDR3: ASSFTGTGGGSPLH

D: TRBD1
J: TRBJ2-5
V: TRBV15
size: NA
CDR3: ATSRAGQAYQETQY

D: TRBD2
J: TRBJ2-2
V: TRBV5-5
size: once
CDR3: ASSCIPSGGASGELF

D: TRBD2
J: TRBJ2-1
V: TRBV19
size: few
CDR3: AATRTSDSNEQF

D: NA
J: TRBJ1-1
V: TRBV4-2
size: NA
CDR3: ASSQEPTENTEAF

D: NA
J: TRBJ2-6
V: TRBV4-2
size: NA
CDR3: ASSQGGPLGGANVLT

D: NA
J: TRBJ1-6
V: TRBV9
size: NA
CDR3: ASSVLPGALDSPLH

D: TRBD1
J: TRBJ1-2
V: TRBV30
size: NA
CDR3: ACQTGGGYGYT

D: NA
J: TRBJ1-2
V: TRBV5-6
size: NA
CDR3: ASSSPGGPFANYGYT

D: NA
J: TRBJ1-2
V: TRBV2
size: NA
CDR3: ASRRTTGENYGYT

D: NA
J: TRBJ1-1
V: TRBV5-1
size: NA
CDR3: ASSFESAHTEAF

D: TRBD2
J: TRBJ2-1
V: TRBV6-1
size: NA
CDR3: ASSENVPAGGNNEQF

D: NA
J: TRBJ2-3
V: TRBV6-4
size: NA
CDR3: ASPTANTQY

D: TRBD1
J: TRBJ2-3
V: TRBV5-8
size: once
CDR3: ASSFIQGQGRDTQY

D: TRBD1
J: TRBJ1-1
V: TRBV10-3
size: NA
CDR3: AISDSGRAGGHTEAF

D: TRBD1
J: TRBJ2-3
V: TRBV5-1
size: NA
CDR3: ASSQTGPLTDTQY

D: NA
J: TRBJ1-2
V: TRBV11-1
size: NA
CDR3: ASSYSGGGGYT

D: TRBD1
J: TRBJ1-3
V: TRBV24-1
size: few
CDR3: ATSDWAGGSGNTIY

D: NA
J: TRBJ2-2
V: TRBV2
size: NA
CDR3: ASRFSNTGELF

D: NA
J: TRBJ1-1
V: TRBV11-3
size: NA
CDR3: ASSSTRDTEAF

D: TRBD2
J: TRBJ2-7
V: TRBV9
size: NA
CDR3: ASSVGVSGRWRYEQY

D: TRBD1
J: TRBJ1-5
V: TRBV2
size: NA
CDR3: ASNRGDQPQH